Below, 24 T cell receptor beta chains from the same sample are listed, as sequenced in a study of shared clonotypes between healthy human individuals. The repertoire was sequenced with immunoSEQ multiplex PCR; TCRdb's copy has only in-frame clones and lacks some. Here the sample spans approximately 2,300,000 clones, about 90% being singletons. Sample: naive CD4+ T cells from PBMCs. The subset: CD45RA+ positively selected. Receptors originate from a man younger than 35 in good health. Some clones in this sample may be carry-over from other donors' samples.

In its sample, this clone was seen a few times. The chain uses TRBV7-3 and TRBJ2-1; D ambiguous. CDR1 is SGHTA, CDR2 FQGTGA, per germline. Trimming removed 5 bases at V and 3 bases at J, with 11 bases between. This CDR3 is 14 amino acids long. CDR3 DNA sequence: TGTGCCAGCAGCCCCGGTTCCCGCTACAATGAGCAGTTCTTC. Encoded protein: CASSPGSRYNEQFF.

The chain recombines TRBV28 with TRBJ1-5; the match to TRBD1 covers 8 bases. The J segment lost 15 bases and the V segment lost 7 bases, leaving 11 bases of the junction unmatched. This CDR3 has 12 residues. The germline gives CDR1 MDHEN, CDR2 SYDVKM. CDR3 DNA: TGTGCCAGCACCACCGTCGGACAGGGATGGCATTTT. Translation gives CASTTVGQGWHF.

V usage is TRBV28 and J usage is TRBJ2-1, with TRBD2 matching over 9 bases. J gave up 12 bases and V 5 bases, and 17 bases lay outside the gene matches. The V gene's germline CDR1 is MDHEN and CDR2 SYDVKM. This CDR3 has 16 residues. CDR3 coding DNA: TGTGCCAGCAGTGCCCGGGGAGCGGGAGGCTCAGAAGTGCAGTTCTTC. Its translation: CASSARGAGGSEVQFF.

The chain joins TRBV27 to TRBJ2-6; perhaps TRBD1 as D (5 bases). The V end lost 2 bases, the J end lost 1 base, and 15 bases lay between the germline ends. Per germline, CDR1 MNHEY and CDR2 SMNVEV (reference sequence). The CDR3 is made up of 18 amino acids. The CDR3 DNA reads as TGTGCCAGCAGTTTAATGACAGATTTTCTTTCTGGGGCCAACGTCCTGACTTTC. Residues: CASSLMTDFLSGANVLTF.

Only one count was recorded for this clone. The chain combines TRBV9 with TRBJ2-2; no firm D call. The CDR3 runs 14 residues. V was pared by 5 bases and J by 0 bases, with 8 bases between. Germline CDR1 and CDR2: SGDLS and YYNGEE. CDR3 sequence (DNA): TGTGCCAGCAGACAGCAGACGAACACCGGGGAGCTGTTTTTT. Translating gives CASRQQTNTGELFF.

This chain joins TRBV28 and TRBJ2-7; 9 bases are shared with TRBD2. CDR1 is MDHEN and CDR2 is SYDVKM in the germline V gene. V trimming: 2 bases; J trimming: 7 bases; junction bases outside the gene matches: 9. The CDR3 has 15 residues. The CDR3 spells CASSLERGRVGEQYF. DNA of the CDR3: TGTGCCAGCAGTTTAGAACGCGGGAGGGTGGGGGAGCAGTACTTC. The complete variable domain, with remaining parts taken from reference TRBV28 and TRBJ2-7, reads DVKVTQSSRYLVKRTGEKVFLECVQDMDHENMFWYRQDPGLGLRLIYFSYDVKMKEKGDIPEGYSVSREKKERFSLILESASTNQTSMYLCASSLERGRVGEQYFGPGTRLTVT.

The chain has TRBV21-1 and TRBJ1-1; the tabulated D call, TRBD1, remains unverified against the DNA. TRBV21-1 is noted as a pseudogene. The CDR3 has 17 amino acids. CDR3 region: CASSKDLQGPMNTEAFF. The DNA for the CDR3 is TGTGCCAGCAGCAAAGATTTGCAGGGCCCCATGAACACTGAAGCTTTCTTT.

The chain employs TRBV5-6 and TRBJ2-7; 9 bases match TRBD1. Germline V gene data show CDR1 as SGHDT and CDR2 as YYEEEE. The J segment lost 2 bases and the V segment lost 6 bases, leaving 6 bases of the junction unmatched. The CDR3 sequence is 14 residues long. The CDR3: CASTTGGRTYEQYF. As DNA, the CDR3 is TGTGCCAGCACAACAGGGGGCCGAACCTACGAGCAGTACTTC.

V gene TRBV2 combines with J gene TRBJ1-4; D is undetermined. V lost 11 bases and J 3 bases, leaving 13 bases between the germline ends. The germline gives CDR1 SNHLY, CDR2 FYNNEI. The CDR3 extends over 13 amino acids. CDR3 bases: TGTGCCGCGGGGTCCGATGCTAATGAAAAACTGTTTTTT. Translating it yields CAAGSDANEKLFF.

This chain links TRBV7-9 with TRBJ1-2; 7 nucleotides agree with TRBD1. This CDR3 region has 14 residues. Germline CDR1 and CDR2: SEHNR and FQNEAQ (reference sequence). Losses at the gene ends were 7 bases for V and 6 bases for J; bases not matched to a gene: 11. CDR3 in amino acids: CASKNLGGANGYTF. The DNA for the CDR3 is TGTGCCAGCAAGAACCTAGGGGGCGCCAATGGCTACACCTTC.

This clone occurred once. The CDR3 loop is CASSPYPVRDLNYGYTF. In nucleotides, the CDR3 is TGTGCCAGCTCACCCTACCCTGTGAGGGACCTTAACTATGGCTACACCTTC. The chain recombines TRBV18 with TRBJ1-2, with D possibly matching TRBD1 (5 bases). The germline CDR1 and CDR2 sequences are KGHSH and LQKENI. Trimming took off 3 bases at V and 1 base at J, with 18 bases between the two ends. The CDR3 is 17 amino acids.

V usage is TRBV2 and J usage is TRBJ1-2, with TRBD1 matching 7 bases. This CDR3 comprises 14 residues. Germline-derived CDR1 and CDR2 are SNHLY and FYNNEI. V lost 4 bases, J lost 3 bases, and 5 bases stayed unmatched. This CDR3 is CASSARTGDYGYTF. The CDR3 DNA sequence: TGTGCCAGCAGTGCTCGGACAGGCGACTATGGCTACACCTTC. The full variable domain, with the rest looked up from reference TRBV2 and TRBJ1-2, is EPEVTQTPSHQVTQMGQEVILRCVPISNHLYFYWYRQILGQKVEFLVSFYNNEISEKSEIFDDQFSVERPDGSNFTLKIRSTKLEDSAMYFCASSARTGDYGYTFGSGTRLTVV.

The rearrangement uses TRBV19 and TRBJ1-1, with D perhaps matching TRBD1 (5 bases). The CDR3 is made up of 14 amino acids. Germline V gene lookup returns CDR1 LNHDA and CDR2 SQIVND (reference sequence). With 0 bases removed from V and 5 bases from J, the gap between germline ends came to 10 bases. The CDR3 protein is CASSIDWTPTEAFF. CDR3 coding DNA: TGTGCCAGTAGTATAGATTGGACACCAACTGAAGCTTTCTTT.

This sequence joins TRBV6-5 and TRBJ1-1; 9 bases line up with TRBD1. V shed 5 bases and J 3 bases; nucleotides not matched to a gene: 7. Germline assignment: CDR1 MNHEY and CDR2 SVGAGI. The CDR3 contains 15 residues. The CDR3 bases are TGTGCCAGCAGTAGTACAGGGGGCGCGGACACTGAAGCTTTCTTT. Its protein is CASSSTGGADTEAFF.

The rearrangement joins TRBV5-1 to TRBJ2-5; maybe TRBD1 (6 bases). The J call may be incorrect, as the DNA end agrees better with TRBJ2-7. This CDR3 contains 17 residues. In germline, CDR1 is SGHRS, CDR2 YFSETQ. DNA of the CDR3: TGCGCCAGCAGCTTGGGGTGGGGACACCCCGGGTACTACGAGCAGTACTTC. As protein: CASSLGWGHPGYYEQYF.

The rearrangement uses TRBV27 and TRBJ1-2, with D possibly TRBD1 on 5 matching bases. Per the germline V gene, CDR1 is MNHEY and CDR2 is SMNVEV (reference sequence). Trimming removed 6 bases at V and 0 bases at J, with 14 bases between. This CDR3 region has 15 residues. CDR3 sequence: CASRGGRGANYGYTF. CDR3 in DNA: TGTGCCAGCAGGGGTGGGAGGGGAGCTAACTATGGCTACACCTTC.

This chain uses TRBV4-2 with TRBJ2-3, with 7 bases fitting TRBD2. Germline CDR1 reads LGHNA; CDR2 reads YNFKEQ. The CDR3 is 16 amino acids. The V gene end was trimmed by 3 bases and the J gene end by 3 bases; junction bases not matched to a gene: 9. Written as DNA, the CDR3 is TGTGCCAGCAGCCAGCCGCCTGAAGCGGGGACAGATACGCAGTATTTT. It translates to CASSQPPEAGTDTQYF.

This rearrangement joins TRBV7-2 to TRBJ2-7, with no clear D. Germline CDR1 reads SGHTA; CDR2 reads FQGNSA. The CDR3 extends over 12 amino acids. Trimming took 4 bases from V and 0 from J, leaving 4 bases between them. The CDR3 DNA reads TGTGCCAGCAGCTCAATCTCCTACGAGCAGTACTTC. It specifies CASSSISYEQYF.

The V call is TRBV11-2, the J call TRBJ2-5; D possibly corresponds to TRBD2 (5 bases). The V end lost 6 bases, the J end lost 5 bases, and 19 bases lay between the germline ends. Germline CDR1 and CDR2: SGHAT and FQNNGV. The CDR3 runs to 15 residues. The CDR3 DNA reads TGTGCCAGCAGTAGGTGGAGCGGCACCTGGGAGACCCAGTACTTC. Encoded protein: CASSRWSGTWETQYF.

J is TRBJ1-5 and V is TRBV19; D is uncertain. The germline V gene has CDR1 LNHDA and CDR2 SQIVND (reference sequence). V lost 5 bases and J lost 1, with 9 bases in between. CDR3 length equals 14 residues. CDR3 region: CASSSGPSNQPQHF. DNA for the CDR3: TGTGCCAGTAGTTCAGGTCCGAGCAATCAGCCCCAGCATTTT.

The gene calls are TRBV7-8 and TRBJ2-3; 16 positions agree with TRBD2. The CDR3 sequence is 18 residues long. Germline V gene sequence: CDR1 SGHVS, CDR2 FQNEAQ. Trimming cost V 5 bases and J 4 bases; bases outside gene matches: 9. CDR3 region: CASSHGRGTSGRADTQYF. The CDR3 DNA follows: TGTGCCAGCAGCCACGGACGGGGGACTAGCGGGAGGGCAGATACGCAGTATTTT. The whole variable domain, remainder taken from reference TRBV7-8 and TRBJ2-3, is GAGVSQSPRYKVAKRGQDVALRCDPISGHVSLFWYQQALGQGPEFLTYFQNEAQLDKSGLPSDRFFAERPEGSVSTLKIQRTQQEDSAVYLCASSHGRGTSGRADTQYFGPGTRLTVL.

This clone was observed a single time. The gene calls are TRBV6-1 and TRBJ1-3; a weak D match, TRBD1 (6 bases). The CDR3 has 15 residues. The germline V and J ends were trimmed by 7 bases and 3 bases, with 16 bases remaining between them. Germline lookup yields CDR1 MNHNS and CDR2 SASEGT. The chain's CDR3 is CASTRDIADGNTIYF. For the CDR3, the DNA is TGTGCCAGCACCCGGGACATAGCTGATGGAAACACCATATATTTT.

This clone was detected once. This rearrangement joins TRBV28 to TRBJ1-2, with D hard to call. CDR3 size: 11 residues. V was pared by 0 bases and J by 7 bases, with 3 bases between. The germline gives CDR1 MDHEN, CDR2 SYDVKM. CDR3 DNA: TGTGCCAGCAGTTTATGGAGTGGCTACACCTTC. Protein product: CASSLWSGYTF.

The chain joins TRBV6-6 to TRBJ1-1; D gene uncertain. V was pared by 5 bases and J by 1 base, with 8 bases between. The CDR3 runs to 13 residues. Germline CDR1 and CDR2: MNHNY and SVGAGI (reference sequence). The CDR3 is CASSQGKNTEAFF. DNA of the CDR3: TGTGCCAGCAGTCAAGGGAAGAACACTGAAGCTTTCTTT.